Included here is one T cell receptor beta chain sequence, with context. Its specificity is unknown. The sample belongs to a study of T cell repertoires in cytomegalovirus infection. Study-wide context: The authors relied on CMV epitopes, both recently identified HLA-C-restricted and well-studied HLA-B-restricted.

The CDR3 covers 13 residues. The V end was cut by 8 bases, the J end by 2 bases, with 10 bases between. Germline CDR1 is ENHRY and CDR2 is SYGVKD. The study's findings and limits: Cumulative public TCR beta family frequency identified CMV carriers with the relevant HLA.

TCRdb re-called the reads through MiXCR, storing one row per CDR3 protein. The sample has approximately 730,000 distinct CDR3 sequences; around 35% are singletons. The sequencing here drew on cultured PBMCs, taken from culture after CMV antigen stimulation. The chain couples TRBV10-3 to TRBJ2-1, with D tentatively TRBD2 (6 bases). This TCR came from a human donor in good health (CMV status not recorded). Some clones in this sample may be carry-over from other donors' samples. This chain's CDR3 is CAIRESTYNEQFF. The CDR3 DNA follows: TGTGCCATCCGGGAGAGTACCTACAATGAGCAGTTCTTC.